Following are 13 T cell receptor beta chains from one sample sequenced in a study of cytomegalovirus exposure and HLA in healthy donors. Primers: 60 Vbeta forward and 13 Jbeta reverse. Produced via immunoSEQ multiplex PCR; TCRdb's table is partial and in-frame only. In all, the sample yields some 50,000 clones. Sequencing was carried out using PBMCs. The receptors were sampled from a woman aged 40 to 55 in good health and CMV-seronegative.

V and J are TRBV30 and TRBJ2-1; 12 nucleotides match TRBD2. The V gene's germline CDR1 is GTSNPN and CDR2 SVGIG (reference sequence). CDR3 length equals 15 residues. The V and J ends lost 2 bases and 4 bases, in that order; junction bases with no gene match: 3. The CDR3 nucleotides are TGTGCCTGGAGTTCGGGACTAGCGGGTTACAATGAGCAGTTCTTC. Translating it yields CAWSSGLAGYNEQFF.

The CDR3 reads CASRHRGTPPNTEAFF. For the CDR3, the DNA is TGCGCCAGCAGACACAGGGGAACCCCCCCGAACACTGAAGCTTTCTTT. The V gene is TRBV4-3, the J gene TRBJ1-1; 7 bases match TRBD1. CDR1 LGHNA and CDR2 YSLEER come from the germline V gene. Germline trimming cut 6 bases from V and 1 base from J; bases unmatched to any gene: 11. The CDR3 totals 16 residues.

The chain carries TRBV6-5 and TRBJ1-1; no clear D gene. The CDR3 is made up of 11 amino acids. The germline V gene encodes CDR1 MNHEY and CDR2 SVGAGI. The germline V and J ends were trimmed by 9 bases and 1 base, with 6 bases remaining between them. The chain's CDR3 is CARNRNTEAFF. As DNA, the CDR3 is TGTGCCAGAAATAGGAACACTGAAGCTTTCTTT.

The rearrangement joins TRBV9 to TRBJ2-5; TRBD1 agrees at 7 bases. V lost 4 bases, J lost 1 base, and 4 bases stayed unmatched. Germline V lookup: CDR1 SGDLS, CDR2 YYNGEE. CDR3 size: 14 residues. The CDR3 region is CASSHGTAQETQYF. The CDR3, as DNA: TGTGCCAGCAGCCATGGGACAGCCCAAGAGACCCAGTACTTC.

This chain uses TRBV4-1 with TRBJ2-1, with 8 bases fitting TRBD1. The V segment lost 3 bases and the J segment 5 bases; nucleotides outside the gene matches: 0. Germline V lookup: CDR1 MGHRA, CDR2 YSYEKL. The CDR3 sequence is 13 residues long. CDR3 sequence: CASSQTGDNEQFF. CDR3 bases: TGCGCCAGCAGCCAGACAGGGGACAATGAGCAGTTCTTC.

The chain employs TRBV7-9 and TRBJ1-1, with unresolved D. Germline CDR1 and CDR2: SEHNR and FQNEAQ (reference sequence). Trimming removed 3 bases at V and 3 bases at J, with 5 bases between. This CDR3 is built from 12 residues. CDR3: CASSFRDTEAFF. The DNA of the CDR3 is TGTGCCAGCAGCTTCCGGGACACTGAAGCTTTCTTT.

In regard to this clone: In the same sample, other DNA sequences code for this CDR3. The gene calls are TRBV29-1 and TRBJ1-1; no clear D gene. Germline assignment: CDR1 SQVTM and CDR2 ANQGSEA. V was cut by 4 bases and J by 0 bases, with 6 bases left in between. CDR3 length: 12 residues. The CDR3 sequence: CSVARMNTEAFF. The CDR3 DNA sequence: TGCAGCGTTGCCAGGATGAACACTGAAGCTTTCTTT.

CDR3 nucleotide sequence: TGTGCCAGTAGTATAGACAGGGGAACGAATCAGCCCCAGCATTTT. Its translation: CASSIDRGTNQPQHF. J is TRBJ1-5 and V is TRBV19, with TRBD1 as a possible D gene (6 bases). Germline V gene lookup returns CDR1 LNHDA and CDR2 SQIVND (reference sequence). CDR3 length: 15 residues. The germline V and J ends were trimmed by 0 bases and 4 bases, with 10 bases remaining between them.

J is TRBJ2-2 and V is TRBV29-1; tentatively, D is TRBD2 (6 bases). The CDR3 has 17 amino acids. V lost 4 bases and J lost 6, with 24 bases in between. Germline CDR1 is SQVTM and CDR2 is ANQGSEA. The CDR3 region is CSVAVLAENPIAGELFF. Here the CDR3 DNA reads TGCAGCGTTGCTGTGTTAGCGGAAAACCCGATCGCCGGGGAGCTGTTTTTT.

This chain links TRBV7-9 with TRBJ1-2, with D hard to call. CDR3 length equals 13 residues. CDR1 is SEHNR and CDR2 is FQNEAQ in the germline V gene (reference sequence). V shed 1 base and J shed 2 bases, with 5 bases lying between them. The CDR3 spells CASSLVGNYGYTF. CDR3 nucleotides: TGTGCCAGCAGCTTAGTCGGGAACTATGGCTACACCTTC.

The rearrangement links TRBV29-1 to TRBJ2-1, with D tentatively TRBD1 (6 bases). The CDR3 sequence is 15 residues long. In germline, CDR1 is SQVTM, CDR2 ANQGSEA. The V gene lost 4 bases and the J gene lost 4 bases, with 17 bases spanning the gap. CDR3 sequence (DNA): TGCAGCGTTGGGGGGTGGGACCAGGGGTACAATGAGCAGTTCTTC. Amino acid sequence: CSVGGWDQGYNEQFF.

The CDR3 DNA follows: TGTGCCAACCTGGACAAGGGCACCTACGAGCAGTACTTC. It encodes CANLDKGTYEQYF. The chain recombines TRBV27 with TRBJ2-7; D is possibly TRBD1 (5 bases). Germline V gene sequence: CDR1 MNHEY, CDR2 SMNVEV (reference sequence). Between the trimmed V and J ends, which lost 10 bases and 2 bases, there was a span of 15 bases. This CDR3 spans 13 amino acids.

The chain links TRBV19 to TRBJ1-5, with D possibly being TRBD1 (6 bases). CDR3 size: 12 residues. The V end was cut by 6 bases, the J end by 4 bases, with 7 bases between. CDR1 and CDR2 from the germline V gene are LNHDA and SQIVND (reference sequence). This CDR3 is CASRTGNQPQHF. The DNA for the CDR3 is TGTGCCAGTAGAACAGGGAATCAGCCCCAGCATTTT.